A selection of T cell receptor beta chains follows, all from one sample in a study of blood T cell repertoires in COVID-19. Sequencing was performed with immunoSEQ multiplex PCR; in TCRdb, only in-frame clones are kept and a portion is missing. The top ten hold about 6.3% of the sample, which has roughly 250,000 clones, approximately 86% seen once. The specimen sequenced was PBMCs or T cells enriched from blood (not recorded which). The receptors come from a woman under 40 with acute COVID-19. The CDR3 runs from the conserved cysteine through the conserved F or W. The order of the fields is D gene, V gene, clone size, J gene, CDR3 protein, CDR3 DNA. D genes are given only for firm matches. Clone size, where shown, is once, few, many, or a class for clones that have expanded.

D: .
V: TRBV28
size: .
J: TRBJ2-1
CDR3: CASSPNNEQFF
DNA: TGTGCCAGCAGTCCTAACAATGAGCAGTTCTTC

D: TRBD2
V: TRBV28
size: .
J: TRBJ2-7
CDR3: CASSRVTSGTSYEQYF
DNA: TGTGCCAGCAGCCGGGTCACTAGCGGAACCTCCTACGAGCAGTACTTC

D: .
V: TRBV9
size: .
J: TRBJ2-7
CDR3: CASSASGTPSYEQYF
DNA: TGTGCCAGCAGTGCATCCGGGACTCCAAGCTACGAGCAGTACTTC

D: .
V: TRBV2
size: .
J: TRBJ2-3
CDR3: CASSDRQGARDTQYF
DNA: TGTGCCAGCAGTGATCGTCAGGGCGCACGGGATACGCAGTATTTT

D: TRBD2
V: TRBV9
size: .
J: TRBJ2-3
CDR3: CASSVGLAATDTQYF
DNA: TGTGCCAGCAGCGTAGGACTAGCGGCCACAGATACGCAGTATTTT

D: .
V: TRBV28
size: .
J: TRBJ1-2
CDR3: CASSLRGGYGYTF
DNA: TGTGCCAGCAGTTTGAGGGGGGGGTATGGCTACACCTTC

D: .
V: TRBV7-8
size: .
J: TRBJ1-1
CDR3: CASSRRDSMTEAFF
DNA: TGTGCCAGCAGCCGGAGGGACTCGATGACTGAAGCTTTCTTT

D: TRBD2
V: TRBV6-1
size: .
J: TRBJ2-2
CDR3: CASSARGTSGGSTGELFF
DNA: TGTGCCAGCAGTGCCCGGGGGACTAGCGGGGGGAGCACCGGGGAGCTGTTTTTT

D: TRBD1
V: TRBV6-5
size: .
J: TRBJ2-7
CDR3: CASSYSRQGWSYEQYF
DNA: TGTGCCAGCAGTTACTCCCGACAGGGTTGGTCCTACGAGCAGTACTTC

D: TRBD1
V: TRBV6-1
size: .
J: TRBJ2-7
CDR3: CASSERGHRGSPYEQYF
DNA: TGTGCCAGCAGTGAAAGGGGACACAGGGGAAGCCCCTACGAGCAGTACTTC

D: TRBD2
V: TRBV11-3
size: .
J: TRBJ2-1
CDR3: CASNSGGYNEQFF
DNA: TGTGCCAGTAATAGCGGGGGGTACAATGAGCAGTTCTTC

D: TRBD2
V: TRBV4-1
size: .
J: TRBJ2-1
CDR3: CASSQDRGGGAYHSYNEQFF
DNA: TGCGCCAGCAGCCAAGATCGAGGCGGGGGGGCCTATCACTCCTACAATGAGCAGTTCTTC

D: .
V: TRBV5-1
size: .
J: TRBJ1-4
CDR3: CASSLYSTNEKLFF
DNA: TGCGCCAGCAGCTTGTACTCAACTAATGAAAAACTGTTTTTT

D: .
V: TRBV7-9
size: .
J: TRBJ1-3
CDR3: CASSLDGGRLYSGNTIYF
DNA: TGTGCCAGCAGCTTAGACGGCGGGCGGCTCTACTCTGGAAACACCATATATTTT

D: .
V: TRBV24-1
size: .
J: TRBJ2-2
CDR3: CATSQNRDTGELFF
DNA: TGTGCCACCAGTCAAAACAGGGACACCGGGGAGCTGTTTTTT

D: .
V: TRBV15
size: .
J: TRBJ2-3
CDR3: CATSRDLVDTQYF
DNA: TGTGCCACCAGCAGAGATCTTGTAGATACGCAGTATTTT

D: TRBD1
V: TRBV6-4
size: .
J: TRBJ1-4
CDR3: CASNTMEQGENEKLFF
DNA: TGTGCCAGCAACACCATGGAACAGGGGGAAAATGAAAAACTGTTTTTT

D: TRBD1
V: TRBV6-5
size: .
J: TRBJ1-1
CDR3: CASRQGEAGGTEAFF
DNA: TGTGCCAGCAGACAGGGGGAAGCGGGCGGCACTGAAGCTTTCTTT

D: TRBD2
V: TRBV7-2
size: few
J: TRBJ2-1
CDR3: CASSYVAGPGPEQFF
DNA: TGTGCCAGCAGCTACGTAGCGGGACCGGGACCGGAGCAGTTCTTC